The sequence of this T cell receptor beta chain was determined in a study of blood T cell repertoires in COVID-19. Repertoires were generated with immunoSEQ multiplex PCR, while TCRdb's copy carries only in-frame clones and drops some. The sample consists of more than 85,000 clones, approximately 86% of them appearing once. This clone was detected once. Donors in Cohort 3 counted as recovered after two negative PCRs, clearance, or symptom resolution. Germline V CDR1 and CDR2: SNHLY, FYNNEI. Trimming removed 4 bases from V and 4 bases from J, with 10 bases in between. This CDR3 is built from 13 residues.

This chain links TRBV2 with TRBJ1-2; D is ambiguous. Sequenced sample: PBMCs or T cells enriched from blood (not recorded which). The TCR sequence derives from a woman aged 45-65 years who had recovered from COVID-19. The CDR3: CASSAGRGYGYTF. CDR3 DNA sequence: TGTGCCAGCAGTGCCGGGAGAGGCTATGGCTACACCTTC.